Following are 3 T cell receptor beta chains from one sample sequenced in a study of metastatic and nonmetastatic thyroid tumors. TCRdb used MiXCR to call clones anew from the PCR reads. Here the sample spans approximately 16,000 clones, over 25% being singletons. Treatment of any kind had been given to no patient before thyroid surgery. The sample consisted of tumor tissue. These TCRs come from a male donor with papillary thyroid cancer or a benign thyroid nodule (not recorded which). Some clones in this sample may be carry-over from other donors' samples.

This clone was counted ten times or more. V is TRBV28 and J is TRBJ1-6, with D possibly being TRBD1 (6 bases). Between the trimmed V and J ends, which lost 7 bases and 8 bases, there was a span of 12 bases. Germline lookup yields CDR1 MDHEN and CDR2 SYDVKM. The CDR3 consists of 13 residues. The DNA of the CDR3 is TGTGCCAGCACCGAAAGGGGGGATTCACCCCTCCACTTT. It yields the protein CASTERGDSPLHF. Using reference TRBV28 and TRBJ1-6 for the parts outside the CDR3, the full variable domain is DVKVTQSSRYLVKRTGEKVFLECVQDMDHENMFWYRQDPGLGLRLIYFSYDVKMKEKGDIPEGYSVSREKKERFSLILESASTNQTSMYLCASTERGDSPLHFGNGTRLTVT.

This clone has ten or more counts. The V and J genes are TRBV24-1 and TRBJ2-2; 8 bases match TRBD1. This CDR3 contains 15 residues. With V trimmed by 4 bases and J by 4 bases, 4 bases remained unmatched. CDR1 is KGHDR and CDR2 is SFDVKD in the germline V gene. CDR3 DNA: TGTGCCACCAGTGAGGGTCAGGGGGCCACCGGGGAGCTGTTTTTT. It yields the protein CATSEGQGATGELFF.

This chain connects TRBV5-1 to TRBJ2-2; a weak D match, TRBD1 (6 bases). The V end lost 4 bases, the J end lost 1 base, and 14 bases lay between the germline ends. The V gene's germline CDR1 is SGHRS and CDR2 YFSETQ. The CDR3 covers 16 residues. This chain's CDR3 is CASSDTGFENTGELFF. The CDR3 bases are TGCGCCAGCAGCGACACAGGGTTTGAGAACACCGGGGAGCTGTTTTTT. Complete variable domain (other parts from reference TRBV5-1 and TRBJ2-2): KAGVTQTPRYLIKTRGQQVTLSCSPISGHRSVSWYQQTPGQGLQFLFEYFSETQRNKGNFPGRFSGRQFSNSRSEMNVSTLELGDSALYLCASSDTGFENTGELFFGEGSRLTVL.